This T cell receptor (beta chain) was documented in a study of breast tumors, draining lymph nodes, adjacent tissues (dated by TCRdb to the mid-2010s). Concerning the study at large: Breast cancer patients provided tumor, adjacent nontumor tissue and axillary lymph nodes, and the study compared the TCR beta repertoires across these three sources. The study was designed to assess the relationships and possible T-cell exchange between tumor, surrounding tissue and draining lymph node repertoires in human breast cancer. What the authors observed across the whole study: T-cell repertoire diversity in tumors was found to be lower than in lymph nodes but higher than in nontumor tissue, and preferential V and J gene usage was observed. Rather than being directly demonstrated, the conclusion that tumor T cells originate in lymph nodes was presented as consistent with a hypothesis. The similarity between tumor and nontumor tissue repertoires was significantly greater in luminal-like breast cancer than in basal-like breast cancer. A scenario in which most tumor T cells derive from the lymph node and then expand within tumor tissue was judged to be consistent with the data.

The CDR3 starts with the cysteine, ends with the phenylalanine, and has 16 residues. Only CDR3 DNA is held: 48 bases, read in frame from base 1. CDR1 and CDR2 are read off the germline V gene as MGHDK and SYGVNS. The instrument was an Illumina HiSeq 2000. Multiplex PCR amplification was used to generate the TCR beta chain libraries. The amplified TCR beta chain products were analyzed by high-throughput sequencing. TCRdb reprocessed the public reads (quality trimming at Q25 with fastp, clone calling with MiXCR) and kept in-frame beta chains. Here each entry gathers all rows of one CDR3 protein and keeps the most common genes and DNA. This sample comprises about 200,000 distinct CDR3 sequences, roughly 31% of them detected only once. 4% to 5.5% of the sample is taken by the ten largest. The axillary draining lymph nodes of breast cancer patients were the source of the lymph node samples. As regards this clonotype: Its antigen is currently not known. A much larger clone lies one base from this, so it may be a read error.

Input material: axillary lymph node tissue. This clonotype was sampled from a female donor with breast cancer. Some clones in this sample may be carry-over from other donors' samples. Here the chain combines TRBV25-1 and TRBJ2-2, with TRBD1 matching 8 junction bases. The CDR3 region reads CVSSESDRARTGELFF. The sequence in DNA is TGTGTCAGCAGTGAATCGGACAGGGCCCGCACCGGGGAGCTGTTTTTT.